One TCR beta chain is described in this entry. Its antigen is not yet known. Base qualities were left out, and no much larger clone turns up one base away. Participants in the prospective study were enrolled through a virtual design, were aged roughly 18 to 100 years, and lived in approximately 24 United States geographic areas. To assign participants to cohorts, the prospective study relied on clinical history that participants themselves reported in a screening survey and a study questionnaire. In the prospective study, whole blood, serum and a nasopharyngeal or oropharyngeal swab were collected from each participant by mobile phlebotomists. Additional blood draws and questionnaires over an approximately 2-month period could optionally be provided by prospective study participants. Before DNA extraction, blood samples from the prospective study were shipped at room temperature or frozen. The germline ends are 12 bases apart after V is trimmed by 5 bases and J by 5 bases. Including cysteine and phenylalanine, the CDR3 has 13 amino acids. This entry keeps only the CDR3 DNA: 39 bases, framed from base 1. The germline V gene (reference sequence) provides CDR1 LNHDA and CDR2 SQIVND.

These data are taken from a study of blood T cell repertoires in COVID-19 (dated by TCRdb to 2019 to 2021). The study in broad terms: Collaborator samples came from the United States, Italy and Spain and covered acute and convalescent phases of COVID-19. The prospective study material was composed of cDNA or gDNA derived from T cells, B-cell-depleted T cells, or PBMCs. The dataset comprised deeply sampled blood TCRbeta repertoires from subjects exposed to, actively infected with, or recovered from COVID-19. The repertoires were released in a freely available public database meant as a resource for research on the immune response to SARS-CoV-2. The samples were drawn from two sources: the first 160 participants of the ongoing ImmuneRACE study, and 1,254 subjects contributed by 6 global collaborators. The sample metadata nearly always contained a de-identified subject ID, COVID-19 status, age in years and sex. HLA class I and class II types, where available, came from metadata supplied by the sample provider rather than from assay-based typing. What the authors observed across the whole study: Clinical and demographic metadata were provided uncurated, with the amount varying by source and participant.

The immunoSEQ Assay, a bias-controlled multiplex PCR, was used to amplify TCRbeta CDR3 regions from genomic DNA. Regarding the original processing steps: The number of nucleated cells in each sample was estimated from the amplification of reference gene primers within the assay. To quantify the absolute abundance of each unique TCRbeta CDR3 rearrangement, sequence reads were collapsed and filtered. For each sample, productive Simpson clonality was calculated as the square root of Simpson's diversity index over productive rearrangements. What TCRdb holds here is the immuneACCESS table cut down to in-frame rearrangements. Part of the clones is not present; checked against another copy, under half of the missing clones reflect an unresolved V gene, and the others are unexplained. V and J calls and clone size are as listed in that table; D and trimming were resolved from the DNA. Across this sample there are under 250,000 clones, with 80% to 90% seen only once. The ten largest clones add up to around 3.2% of the sample.

This receptor was taken from a woman between 18 and 29 years old in a cohort exposed to, infected with or recovered from COVID-19 (not recorded which). The chain links TRBV19 with TRBJ1-2; the D region possibly corresponds to TRBD1 (5 bases align). Sequenced sample: PBMCs or T cells enriched from blood (not recorded which). CDR3 sequence: CASSPRGDYGYTF. The bases are TGTGCCAGTAGTCCCCGGGGGGATTATGGCTACACCTTC.